This TCR beta chain appears in the sequencing data of a study of technical replicates of blood from several donors. This clone is labeled medium-sized (0.01 to 0.1%). TCRdb keeps only in-frame clones here, not all; method: immunoSEQ multiplex PCR. The sample includes 67,000 or so clones, roughly 89% of them seen just once. Germline CDR1 SGHRS, CDR2 YFSETQ. This CDR3 is built from 15 residues. J was trimmed by 6 bases and V by 4 bases; bases with no gene match: 11. Source material: T cells isolated from PBMCs. V gene TRBV5-1 combines with J gene TRBJ2-7; 9 positions match TRBD1. The sequence was collected from a human donor in good health. CDR3 coding DNA: TGCGCCAGCAGCCTCACCGGGACAGGGTATTCCGAGCAGTACTTC. Translation: CASSLTGTGYSEQYF.